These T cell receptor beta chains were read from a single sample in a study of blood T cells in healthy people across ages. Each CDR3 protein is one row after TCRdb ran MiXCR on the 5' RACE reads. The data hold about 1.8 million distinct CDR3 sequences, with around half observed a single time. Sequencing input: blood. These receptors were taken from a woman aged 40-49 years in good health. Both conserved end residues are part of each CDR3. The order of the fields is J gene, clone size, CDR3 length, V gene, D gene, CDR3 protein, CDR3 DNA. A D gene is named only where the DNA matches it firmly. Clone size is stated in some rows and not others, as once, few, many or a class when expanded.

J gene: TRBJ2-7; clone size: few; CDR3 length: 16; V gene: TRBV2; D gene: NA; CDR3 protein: CASIPRWGDISHEQYF; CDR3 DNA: TGTGCCAGCATTCCAAGGTGGGGGGACATCTCCCACGAGCAGTACTTC
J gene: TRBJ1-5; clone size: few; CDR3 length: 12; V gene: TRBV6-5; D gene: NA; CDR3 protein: CASSYSSQPQHF; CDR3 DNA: TGTGCCAGCAGTTACTCGAGTCAGCCCCAGCATTTT
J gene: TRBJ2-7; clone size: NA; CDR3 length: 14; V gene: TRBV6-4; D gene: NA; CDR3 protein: CASSDRGLFYEQYF; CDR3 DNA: TGTGCCAGCAGTGACAGGGGCCTCTTTTACGAGCAGTACTTC
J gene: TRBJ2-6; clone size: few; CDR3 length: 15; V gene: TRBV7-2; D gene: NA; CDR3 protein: CASSLDWSGANVLTF; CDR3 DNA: TGTGCCAGCAGCTTAGATTGGTCTGGGGCCAACGTCCTGACTTTC
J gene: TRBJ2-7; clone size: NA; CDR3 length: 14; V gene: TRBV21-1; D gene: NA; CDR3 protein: CAGSPGFLWYEQYF; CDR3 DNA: TGTGCCGGCAGTCCAGGGTTTCTGTGGTACGAGCAGTACTTC
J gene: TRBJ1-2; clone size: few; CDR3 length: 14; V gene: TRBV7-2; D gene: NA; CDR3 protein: CASNLEGGGEGYTF; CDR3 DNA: TGTGCCAGCAACTTGGAGGGAGGGGGAGAGGGCTACACCTTC
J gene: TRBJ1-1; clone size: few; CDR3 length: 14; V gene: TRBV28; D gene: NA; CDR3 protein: CASSSRRGGTEAFF; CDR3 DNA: TGTGCCAGCAGTTCACGCAGGGGTGGCACTGAAGCTTTCTTT
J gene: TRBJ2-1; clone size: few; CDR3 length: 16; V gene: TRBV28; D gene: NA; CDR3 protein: CASAVSGTALYNEQFF; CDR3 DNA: TGTGCCAGCGCTGTTTCCGGGACGGCCCTGTACAATGAGCAGTTCTTC
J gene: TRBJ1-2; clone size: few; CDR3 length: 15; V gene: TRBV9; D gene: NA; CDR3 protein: CASSVDGQRNYGYTF; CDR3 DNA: TGTGCCAGCAGCGTAGATGGACAGAGAAACTATGGCTACACCTTC
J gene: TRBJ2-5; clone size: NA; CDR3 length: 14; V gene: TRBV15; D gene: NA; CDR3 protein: CATSSEGVWETQYF; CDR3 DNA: TGTGCCACCAGCAGTGAAGGGGTTTGGGAGACCCAGTACTTC
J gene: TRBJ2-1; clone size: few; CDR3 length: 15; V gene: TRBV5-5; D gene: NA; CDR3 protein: CASSLSGLGFNEQFF; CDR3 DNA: TGTGCCAGCAGCTTGTCCGGGCTAGGCTTCAATGAGCAGTTCTTC
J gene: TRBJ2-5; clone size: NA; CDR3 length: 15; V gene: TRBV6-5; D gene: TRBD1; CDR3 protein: CASSRAGTGQETQYF; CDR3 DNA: TGTGCCAGCAGCCGGGCCGGGACAGGGCAAGAGACCCAGTACTTC
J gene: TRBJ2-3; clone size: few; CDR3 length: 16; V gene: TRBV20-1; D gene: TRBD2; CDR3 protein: CSASRDGGASGDTQYF; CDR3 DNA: TGCAGTGCTTCCCGAGACGGGGGGGCCAGCGGAGATACGCAGTATTTT
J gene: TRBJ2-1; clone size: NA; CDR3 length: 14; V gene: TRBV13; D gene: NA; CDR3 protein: CASSENRYSDEQFF; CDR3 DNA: TGTGCCAGCAGCGAAAACAGGTACTCCGATGAGCAGTTCTTC
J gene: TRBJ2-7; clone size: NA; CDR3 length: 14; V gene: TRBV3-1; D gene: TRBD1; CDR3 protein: CASSPDRESYEQYF; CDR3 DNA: TGTGCCAGCAGCCCGGACAGGGAATCCTACGAGCAGTACTTC
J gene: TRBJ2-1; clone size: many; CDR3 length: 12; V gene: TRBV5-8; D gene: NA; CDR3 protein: CASSLDSNEQFF; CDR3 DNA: TGTGCCAGCAGCTTGGACAGCAATGAGCAGTTCTTC